The 27 T cell receptor beta chains in this list originate from one sample, sequenced in a study of control samples from healthy donors and cancer patients. Some clones are missing from TCRdb's copy, which holds only in-frame ones; the method was immunoSEQ multiplex PCR. This sample carries about 84,000 clones, 91% of them seen once, and the ten largest clones take about a sixth. The sample consisted of blood. These receptors were taken from a young man in good health.

This clone is a singleton in its sample. The V gene is TRBV6-6, the J gene TRBJ1-2; TRBD1 is a possible D gene (5 bases). Trimming stripped 7 bases from V and 10 bases from J, with 13 bases between. In germline, CDR1 is MNHNY, CDR2 SVGAGI (reference sequence). The CDR3 is 11 amino acids. The CDR3 DNA reads TGTGCCAGCAACAATCCCGGGACCTACACCTTC. This sequence encodes CASNNPGTYTF.

This sequence joins TRBV5-1 and TRBJ2-6, with 7 bases fitting TRBD1. V dropped 4 bases and J dropped 0; count of bases not matched to a gene: 7. Germline lookup yields CDR1 SGHRS and CDR2 YFSETQ. The CDR3 contains 17 residues. CDR3 in amino acids: CASSPGQTNSGANVLTF. The CDR3 bases are TGCGCCAGCAGCCCGGGACAGACAAACTCTGGGGCCAACGTCCTGACTTTC. Variable domain in full (rest from reference TRBV5-1 and TRBJ2-6): KAGVTQTPRYLIKTRGQQVTLSCSPISGHRSVSWYQQTPGQGLQFLFEYFSETQRNKGNFPGRFSGRQFSNSRSEMNVSTLELGDSALYLCASSPGQTNSGANVLTFGAGSRLTVL.

V is TRBV27 and J is TRBJ2-7; the match to TRBD1 covers 7 bases. V was clipped by 3 bases and J by 0 bases; unmatched bases: 5. The CDR3 has 15 residues. The germline V gene has CDR1 MNHEY and CDR2 SMNVEV (reference sequence). CDR3 region: CASSFSDRSSYEQYF. The DNA for the CDR3 is TGTGCCAGCAGTTTCTCGGACAGGAGCTCCTACGAGCAGTACTTC.

J is TRBJ2-2 and V is TRBV9; the match to TRBD2 covers 10 bases. The CDR3 consists of 15 residues. Germline V lookup: CDR1 SGDLS, CDR2 YYNGEE. V lost 4 bases and J lost 4; bases outside the gene matches: 4. The CDR3 nucleotides read TGTGCCAGCAGCTCTACTAGCGGGATCACCGGGGAGCTGTTTTTT. This sequence encodes CASSSTSGITGELFF.

The rearrangement uses TRBV13 and TRBJ2-3; 8 nucleotides match TRBD1. CDR1 is PRHDT, CDR2 FYEKMQ, per germline (reference sequence). V dropped 5 bases and J dropped 1; count of bases not matched to a gene: 5. CDR3 length: 15 residues. DNA of the CDR3: TGTGCCAGCAGCAAAGACAGGGGAGGCACAGATACGCAGTATTTT. This gives the protein CASSKDRGGTDTQYF.

This chain connects TRBV10-3 to TRBJ1-1, with D unclear. Germline loops: CDR1 ENHRY, CDR2 SYGVKD. There are 16 residues in the CDR3. Trimming pared 3 bases from V and 5 bases from J, leaving 19 bases between. Written as DNA, the CDR3 is TGTGCCATCAGTGATGAGGTGGGGAGGCTAGAGACTGAAGCTTTCTTT. This encodes CAISDEVGRLETEAFF.

The chain couples TRBV5-1 to TRBJ2-2, with 7 bases lining up with TRBD1. V was pared by 3 bases and J by 0 bases, with 5 bases of the junction left unmatched. This CDR3 region has 16 residues. Germline lookup yields CDR1 SGHRS and CDR2 YFSETQ. The CDR3 loop reads CASSSGQLANTGELFF. DNA for the CDR3: TGCGCCAGCAGCTCGGGACAGTTAGCGAACACCGGGGAGCTGTTTTTT.

The genes are TRBV5-6 and TRBJ1-1; 8 bases fit TRBD1. With V trimmed by 0 bases and J by 5 bases, 9 bases remained unmatched. This CDR3 has 16 amino acids. CDR1 is SGHDT and CDR2 is YYEEEE in the germline V gene. The CDR3 protein is CASSLDTRGLGTEAFF. The DNA of the CDR3 is TGTGCCAGCAGCTTGGATACCAGGGGGCTTGGGACTGAAGCTTTCTTT.

The chain links TRBV19 to TRBJ2-1; 11 positions match TRBD2. The CDR3 consists of 16 residues. The V and J ends lost 6 bases and 5 bases, in that order; junction bases with no gene match: 9. Germline loops: CDR1 LNHDA, CDR2 SQIVND (reference sequence). The CDR3 here is CASSPTLAGAHNEQFF. The CDR3 DNA reads as TGTGCCAGTAGCCCCACACTAGCGGGAGCCCACAATGAGCAGTTCTTC.

The genes are TRBV6-5 and TRBJ2-3, with D unresolved. V lost 0 bases and J 9 bases, leaving 4 bases between the germline ends. The CDR3 extends over 11 amino acids. Per germline, CDR1 MNHEY and CDR2 SVGAGI. As DNA, the CDR3 is TGTGCCAGCAGTTACTCGGGCACGCAGTATTTT. Its protein product is CASSYSGTQYF.

The count of this clone is one. The rearrangement uses TRBV28 and TRBJ1-1; D is possibly TRBD1 (5 bases). The CDR3 loop spans 14 amino acids. Germline lookup yields CDR1 MDHEN and CDR2 SYDVKM. Trimming stripped 3 bases from V and 4 bases from J, with 12 bases between. The CDR3 DNA is TGTGCCAGCAGTTTCAGGGTTGGGGGCACTGAAGCTTTCTTT. This encodes CASSFRVGGTEAFF.

The V call is TRBV12-3 or TRBV12-4, the J call TRBJ1-1; no firm D call. The CDR3 extends over 12 amino acids. The V end lost 2 bases, the J end lost 6 bases, and 7 bases lay between the germline ends. CDR3 residues: CASSLTYPEAFF. The CDR3 DNA sequence: TGTGCCAGCAGTTTAACATACCCTGAAGCTTTCTTT.

The chain has TRBV9 and TRBJ2-7, with D perhaps TRBD2 (6 bases). V lost 0 bases to trimming and J lost 2 bases, with 12 bases between them. This CDR3 is built from 15 residues. The germline V gene encodes CDR1 SGDLS and CDR2 YYNGEE. In DNA, the CDR3 is TGTGCCAGCAGCGTAGGGCATGGGACTGCCTACGAGCAGTACTTC. Translation gives CASSVGHGTAYEQYF.

This clone was seen a single time. This sequence joins TRBV6-5 and TRBJ1-2; D gene unclear. V was clipped by 2 bases and J by 2 bases, with 6 bases between them. This CDR3 comprises 13 residues. Per germline, CDR1 MNHEY and CDR2 SVGAGI. The CDR3 is CASSYGENYGYTF. Written as DNA, the CDR3 is TGTGCCAGCAGTTACGGGGAGAACTATGGCTACACCTTC.

The CDR3 sequence: CASSPRTGLTEAFF. As DNA, the CDR3 is TGTGCCAGCAGCCCACGGACAGGGTTGACTGAAGCTTTCTTT. The rearrangement uses TRBV9 and TRBJ1-1; 8 bases are a match to TRBD1. V dropped 4 bases and J dropped 5; count of bases not matched to a gene: 7. The CDR3 is made up of 14 amino acids. CDR1 SGDLS and CDR2 YYNGEE come from the germline V gene.

The rearrangement uses TRBV2 and TRBJ1-4; possibly TRBD1 for D (6 bases). The CDR3 has 16 amino acids. Trimming shortened V by 0 bases and J by 8 bases, and 16 bases separated the two germline ends. The germline CDR1 and CDR2 sequences are SNHLY and FYNNEI. For the CDR3, the DNA is TGTGCCAGCAGTGAAGCGCTTTTGGGGGCCGGAGAAAAACTGTTTTTT. The encoded protein is CASSEALLGAGEKLFF.

The chain links TRBV3-1 (or the pseudogene TRBV3-2) to TRBJ2-5; 8 nucleotides match TRBD1. The CDR3 is 15 amino acids. Germline V lookup: CDR1 LGHDT, CDR2 YNNKEL (reference sequence). The V gene end was trimmed by 1 base and the J gene end by 5 bases; junction bases not matched to a gene: 6. The CDR3 is CASSQAQGGRETQYF. The CDR3 DNA sequence: TGTGCCAGCAGCCAAGCACAGGGGGGTAGGGAGACCCAGTACTTC.

The chain carries TRBV9 and TRBJ2-7, with 8 nucleotides matching TRBD1. Unmatched junction bases numbered 3, after V lost 0 bases and J lost 4 bases. The CDR3 spans 14 residues. The germline CDR1 and CDR2 sequences are SGDLS and YYNGEE. CDR3 sequence (DNA): TGTGCCAGCAGCGTAGGGACAGGGATTTACGAGCAGTACTTC. This sequence encodes CASSVGTGIYEQYF.

The chain has TRBV30 and TRBJ1-2; D call uncertain. V shed 3 bases and J shed 7 bases, with 6 bases lying between them. The CDR3 runs 10 residues. Per the germline V gene, CDR1 is GTSNPN and CDR2 is SVGIG (reference sequence). The CDR3 region is CAWSHGGYTF. The CDR3 DNA is TGTGCCTGGAGCCACGGTGGCTACACCTTC.

This clone was found once. This sequence joins TRBV10-3 and TRBJ2-6; D is unclear. The germline CDR1 and CDR2 sequences are ENHRY and SYGVKD. The V end was cut by 2 bases, the J end by 0 bases, with 5 bases between. This CDR3 has 15 residues. CDR3 sequence: CAISEQRSGANVLTF. CDR3 DNA sequence: TGTGCCATCAGTGAGCAACGCTCTGGGGCCAACGTCCTGACTTTC.

The genes are TRBV7-8 and TRBJ1-6; D is perhaps TRBD1 (5 bases). Germline CDR1 reads SGHVS; CDR2 reads FQNEAQ. V was cut by 2 bases and J by 11 bases, with 13 bases left in between. The CDR3 spans 14 residues. Here the CDR3 reads CASSLTGRDAPLHF. CDR3 sequence (DNA): TGTGCCAGCAGCTTAACCGGGAGGGACGCACCCCTCCACTTT.

The chain is built from TRBV9 and TRBJ1-2; D is ambiguous. V was shortened by 0 bases and J by 2 bases, with 2 bases between the two germline ends. The CDR3 spans 12 residues. Germline values: CDR1 SGDLS, CDR2 YYNGEE. As DNA, the CDR3 is TGTGCCAGCAGCGTAGACAACTATGGCTACACCTTC. Translated, it gives CASSVDNYGYTF.

The genes are TRBV3-1 (or the pseudogene TRBV3-2) and TRBJ1-1; tentative D call: TRBD1 (5 bases). Trimming cost V 4 bases and J 5 bases, with 17 bases left between them. Germline-derived CDR1 and CDR2 are LGHDT and YNNKEL (reference sequence). There are 15 residues in the CDR3. For the CDR3, the DNA is TGTGCCAGCAGCCCCCCCGGGTTCGGGGGAACTGAAGCTTTCTTT. It is translated as CASSPPGFGGTEAFF.

The chain joins TRBV5-1 to TRBJ2-3, with 8 bases lining up with TRBD2. Germline V gene data show CDR1 as SGHRS and CDR2 as YFSETQ. V gave up 6 bases and J gave up 4 bases; unmatched junction bases: 22. This CDR3 is 19 amino acids long. The CDR3 protein is CASILLLRPVGSGADTQYF. The CDR3 DNA is TGCGCCAGCATTTTGCTTTTAAGGCCGGTAGGTAGCGGGGCAGATACGCAGTATTTT.

The chain carries TRBV3-1 (or the pseudogene TRBV3-2) and TRBJ2-1; 8 nucleotides agree with TRBD2. The germline V gene encodes CDR1 LGHDT and CDR2 YNNKEL (reference sequence). This CDR3 is built from 15 residues. The V segment lost 4 bases and the J segment 9 bases; nucleotides outside the gene matches: 11. The DNA for the CDR3 is TGTGCCAGCAGCCCAAAGACAGCGGGAGTTGGTGAGCAGTTCTTC. Translation: CASSPKTAGVGEQFF.

The chain uses TRBV30 and TRBJ1-1; a weak D match, TRBD1 (5 bases). The length of the CDR3 is 14 residues. The germline V and J ends were trimmed by 0 bases and 5 bases, with 13 bases remaining between them. CDR1 and CDR2 from the germline V gene are GTSNPN and SVGIG (reference sequence). This chain's CDR3 is CAWSVRQYGTEAFF. The CDR3 nucleotides are TGTGCCTGGAGTGTACGACAGTATGGGACTGAAGCTTTCTTT. The full variable domain, with the rest looked up from reference TRBV30 and TRBJ1-1, is SQTIHQWPATLVQPVGSPLSLECTVEGTSNPNLYWYRQAAGRGLQLLFYSVGIGQISSEVPQNLSASRPQDRQFILSSKKLLLSDSGFYLCAWSVRQYGTEAFFGQGTRLTVV.

The rearrangement joins TRBV27 to TRBJ2-7; 7 positions agree with TRBD1. CDR1 and CDR2 from the germline V gene are MNHEY and SMNVEV (reference sequence). This CDR3 is built from 13 residues. With 5 bases clipped from V and 3 bases from J, the junction kept 4 bases outside the gene matches. The CDR3 spells CASSPDRIYEQYF. CDR3 nucleotide sequence: TGTGCCAGCAGTCCGGACAGGATCTACGAGCAGTACTTC.